These T cell receptor beta chains were read from a single sample in a study of T-cell reconstitution after alpha-beta-depleted transplantation in children. Using its own MiXCR run on the PCR reads, TCRdb lists one record per CDR3 protein. The repertoire consists of 600,000 to 800,000 distinct CDR3 sequences, with over 10% occurring once and the leading ten covering around 0.76%. The sample was PBMCs, taken before TCRalphabeta/CD19-depleted stem cell transplant. These receptor sequences come from a girl aged 2 to 9 with congenital amegakaryocytic thrombocytopenia, due to receive a stem cell transplant. The CDR3 runs from the conserved cysteine through the conserved F or W. A D gene is named only where the DNA matches it firmly. A row's size may be missing; if present it is once, few, many or a size class.

>.|.|13|TRBV12-5|TRBJ2-5
CASGPTGGETQYF
TGTGCTAGTGGGCCGACAGGCGGAGAGACCCAGTACTTC
>TRBD2|many|18|TRBV4-1|TRBJ2-3
CASSQVDLSGKSTDTQYF
TGCGCCAGCAGCCAAGTCGACCTTAGCGGGAAAAGCACAGATACGCAGTATTTT
>TRBD1|many|15|TRBV25-1|TRBJ1-5
CASSEYGATTGAQHF
TGTGCCAGCAGTGAATACGGGGCTACGACAGGGGCCCAGCATTTT
>TRBD2|many|13|TRBV20-1|TRBJ2-7
CSASNSGRYEQYF
TGCAGTGCTAGTAATAGCGGGAGGTACGAGCAGTACTTC
>TRBD1|few|16|TRBV5-1|TRBJ2-1
CASSPATGADYNEQFF
TGCGCCAGCAGCCCGGCTACAGGGGCTGATTACAATGAGCAGTTCTTC
>TRBD1|.|14|TRBV5-1|TRBJ1-3
CVSSLGTAGNTIYF
TGCGTCAGCAGCTTGGGGACAGCTGGAAACACCATATATTTT
>TRBD1|many|13|TRBV12-3/TRBV12-4|TRBJ2-7
CASSWDRSYEQYF
TGTGCCAGCAGTTGGGACAGGTCCTACGAGCAGTACTTC
>TRBD1|.|15|TRBV12-3/TRBV12-4|TRBJ2-2
CASRQGTVNTGELFF
TGTGCCAGCAGACAAGGGACAGTTAACACCGGGGAGCTGTTTTTT
>.|many|12|TRBV12-3/TRBV12-4|TRBJ1-6
CASSFWGSPLHF
TGTGCCAGCAGTTTTTGGGGTTCACCCCTCCACTTT
>.|few|14|TRBV20-1|TRBJ2-5
CSARGIATEETQYF
TGCAGTGCCCGGGGGATAGCTACCGAAGAGACCCAGTACTTC
>TRBD2|few|13|TRBV29-1|TRBJ2-7
CTAVAGEIYEQYF
TGCACGGCAGTAGCGGGAGAGATCTACGAGCAGTACTTC
>.|.|20|TRBV6-4|TRBJ1-1
CASSRQYMIKRCLGKLEAFF
TGTGCCAGCAGTAGACAGTACATGATAAAAAGATGTCTGGGGAAGCTTGAAGCTTTCTTT
>.|.|14|TRBV5-1|TRBJ1-2
CASSLDRGSYGYTF
TGCGCCAGCAGCTTGGATCGGGGGTCCTACGGCTACACCTTC
>TRBD1|.|12|TRBV10-3|TRBJ1-1
CAIRGQNTEASF
TGTGCCATCAGGGGACAGAACACTGAAGCTTCCTTT
>.|many|13|TRBV5-1|TRBJ2-7
CASSLYSSYEQYF
TGCGCCAGCAGCCTGTACTCATCCTACGAGCAGTACTTC
>.|.|16|TRBV5-1|TRBJ2-2
CASSLGGTENTGELFF
TGCGCCAGCAGCTTAGGCGGGACAGAGAACACCGGGGAGCTGTTTTTT
>TRBD2|many|14|TRBV20-1|TRBJ2-5
CSASVGLAGGTQYF
TGCAGTGCTAGTGTGGGACTAGCGGGGGGGACCCAGTACTTC
>TRBD2|many|19|TRBV5-4|TRBJ2-1
CASSSLNLAGGPSGNEQFF
TGTGCCAGCAGCTCCCTGAACCTAGCGGGAGGGCCCTCGGGTAATGAGCAGTTCTTC
>.|many|16|TRBV6-5|TRBJ2-2
CASSYLPSSASGELFF
TGTGCCAGCAGTTACCTACCGTCTAGCGCCTCCGGGGAGCTGTTTTTT
>.|many|16|TRBV10-3|TRBJ2-6
CAISESGDPGANVLTF
TGTGCCATCAGTGAGTCTGGAGATCCTGGGGCCAACGTCCTGACTTTC
>TRBD2|.|14|TRBV27|TRBJ2-1
CASGEGTSGNEQFF
TGTGCCAGCGGGGAGGGGACTAGCGGGAATGAGCAGTTCTTC
>TRBD2|few|15|TRBV20-1|TRBJ2-5
CSALRAGTIKETQYF
TGCAGTGCTCTGAGGGCCGGGACTATAAAAGAGACCCAGTACTTC
>.|.|13|TRBV9|TRBJ2-4
CASSVVLENIQYF
TGTGCCAGCAGCGTAGTACTGGAGAACATTCAGTACTTC
>TRBD1|once|14|TRBV5-1|TRBJ2-2
CASCLGTVTGELFF
TGCGCCAGCTGCTTGGGGACAGTCACCGGGGAGCTGTTTTTT